What follows are 16 T cell receptor beta chains derived from one specimen sequenced in a study of identical twins. TCRdb re-derived calls from the 5' RACE reads in MiXCR, one entry per CDR3 protein. The data contain nearly 900,000 distinct CDR3 sequences, about 12% of them singletons. The data also belong to a second study, concerning yellow fever vaccine responses in identical twins.

The sequenced sample consisted of PBMCs. The receptor set was obtained from a woman younger than 35 in good health.

V and J are TRBV10-2 and TRBJ1-1; 8 nucleotides match TRBD1. This CDR3 spans 16 amino acids. The ends lost 5 bases at V and 4 bases at J; junction bases unmatched: 12. Germline V gives CDR1 WSHSY, CDR2 SAAADI. The CDR3 DNA reads as TGCGCCAGCAGTTTCCAGGGGGCAAGCGGAGGCACTGAAGCTTTCTTT. This encodes CASSFQGASGGTEAFF.

This clonotype has just a few counts. The chain joins TRBV29-1 to TRBJ2-3; D may be TRBD1 (5 bases). The CDR3 runs to 15 residues. Deletions cut 2 bases from V and 1 base from J, with 13 bases between. Germline V lookup: CDR1 SQVTM, CDR2 ANQGSEA. CDR3 loop: CSVERGPGGTDTQYF. CDR3 DNA sequence: TGCAGCGTTGAAAGGGGCCCTGGGGGCACAGATACGCAGTATTTT.

This chain links TRBV3-1 with TRBJ1-1; 9 nucleotides line up with TRBD1. The germline CDR1 and CDR2 sequences are LGHDT and YNNKEL (reference sequence). The CDR3 is made up of 16 amino acids. J was trimmed by 6 bases and V by 5 bases; bases with no gene match: 13. The CDR3 DNA reads TGTGCCAGCAGCTACCTACTGGGACAGGGAGTAGCTGAAGCTTTCTTT. Its protein is CASSYLLGQGVAEAFF.

This clonotype was recorded many times. The J gene is TRBJ1-4, the V gene TRBV5-1; TRBD1 is a possible D gene (6 bases). With 4 bases removed from V and 7 bases from J, the gap between germline ends came to 17 bases. Germline V CDR1 and CDR2: SGHRS, YFSETQ. The CDR3 length is 15 residues. CDR3 DNA: TGCGCCAGCAGCCTGAACCCAGGGGAGATTGAAAAACTGTTTTTT. Protein sequence: CASSLNPGEIEKLFF.

This clonotype was found a few times. The V call is TRBV12-3 or TRBV12-4, the J call TRBJ2-5; no definite D call. Trimming pared 5 bases from V and 5 bases from J, leaving 12 bases between. The CDR3 spans 13 residues. The chain's CDR3 is CASSLPNIETQYF. The CDR3 coding sequence is TGTGCCAGCAGTCTACCAAATATTGAGACCCAGTACTTC.

In this sample, this clonotype turned up a few times. This sequence joins TRBV29-1 and TRBJ2-1; D is possibly TRBD2 (6 bases). The CDR3 is made up of 13 amino acids. Trimming left V 2 bases short and J 10 bases short, with 15 bases between. The germline CDR1 and CDR2 sequences are SQVTM and ANQGSEA. In DNA form, the CDR3 reads TGCAGCGTTGAACCCGGGAGAGGTGAAGAGCAGTTCTTC. Translation: CSVEPGRGEEQFF.

This clonotype was counted ten times or more. The V gene is TRBV4-2, the J gene TRBJ2-3; 10 bases are shared with TRBD2. The CDR3 has 15 amino acids. Looked up from germline, CDR1 is LGHNA and CDR2 is YNFKEQ. Losses at the gene ends were 2 bases for V and 1 base for J; bases not matched to a gene: 0. The CDR3 reads CASSQLAGGTDTQYF. The DNA of the CDR3 is TGTGCCAGCAGCCAACTAGCGGGGGGCACAGATACGCAGTATTTT.

The chain links TRBV20-1 to TRBJ2-1; no firm D call. Germline CDR1 and CDR2: DFQATT and SNEGSKA (reference sequence). The CDR3 is 13 amino acids. Trimming shortened V by 1 base and J by 7 bases, and 11 bases separated the two germline ends. CDR3 loop: CSARATAANEQFF. In nucleotides, the CDR3 is TGCAGTGCTAGAGCGACTGCGGCTAATGAGCAGTTCTTC.

This chain connects TRBV6-1 to TRBJ1-3; 8 bases line up with TRBD1. V shed 6 bases, J shed 0 bases, and the junction held 10 bases outside the gene matches. CDR3 length equals 17 residues. Per the germline V gene, CDR1 is MNHNS and CDR2 is SASEGT. The CDR3 protein is CASRGTGRMLSGNTIYF. The CDR3 bases are TGTGCCAGCAGGGGGACAGGAAGGATGCTCTCTGGAAACACCATATATTTT.

This clonotype came up a few times. This chain links TRBV12-3 or TRBV12-4 with TRBJ2-2, with D possibly called TRBD1 or TRBD2 (5 bases each). Trimming took off 5 bases at V and 6 bases at J, with 13 bases between the two ends. The CDR3 extends over 14 amino acids. This CDR3 is CASSTRESAGELFF. The CDR3 DNA sequence: TGTGCCAGCAGTACCAGGGAGTCGGCCGGGGAGCTGTTTTTT.

The V gene is TRBV5-1, the J gene TRBJ2-7, with 14 bases aligning to TRBD2. With 4 bases clipped from V and 0 bases from J, the junction kept 6 bases outside the gene matches. Germline CDR1 and CDR2: SGHRS and YFSETQ. The CDR3 has 17 amino acids. The CDR3 sequence: CASSPGTSGRTSYEQYF. CDR3 DNA: TGCGCCAGCAGCCCCGGGACTAGCGGGAGAACCTCCTACGAGCAGTACTTC. Full variable domain (rest looked up from reference TRBV5-1 and TRBJ2-7): KAGVTQTPRYLIKTRGQQVTLSCSPISGHRSVSWYQQTPGQGLQFLFEYFSETQRNKGNFPGRFSGRQFSNSRSEMNVSTLELGDSALYLCASSPGTSGRTSYEQYFGPGTRLTVT.

The J gene is TRBJ1-1, the V gene TRBV5-1; D is perhaps TRBD1 (6 bases). CDR1 is SGHRS and CDR2 is YFSETQ in the germline V gene. V lost 4 bases and J 2 bases, leaving 12 bases between the germline ends. The CDR3 spans 14 residues. CDR3 in amino acids: CASSKGQSNTEAFF. CDR3 DNA sequence: TGCGCCAGCAGCAAAGGACAGAGTAACACTGAAGCTTTCTTT.

The chain recombines TRBV7-2 with TRBJ2-3, with D unclear. Looked up from germline, CDR1 is SGHTA and CDR2 is FQGNSA. The CDR3 is 13 amino acids. The V end was cut by 5 bases, the J end by 2 bases, with 8 bases between. The chain's CDR3 is CASSPPHTDTQYF. As DNA, the CDR3 is TGTGCCAGCAGCCCACCGCACACAGATACGCAGTATTTT.

About this clonotype: An end of the junction does not agree with germline; a read error may underlie this. This rearrangement joins TRBV14 to TRBJ2-2; TRBD1 or TRBD2 may be the D gene (5 bases each). Germline V gives CDR1 SGHDN, CDR2 FVKESK. The CDR3 has 20 amino acids. CDR3 sequence reads: CASSQVARATTGLYSGELFF. The CDR3, as DNA: TGTGCCAGCAGCCAAGTCGCCAGGGCCACGACCGGTCTTTATTCCGGGGAACTGTTTTTT. Full variable domain (outside the CDR3, taken from reference TRBV14 and TRBJ2-2): EAGVTQFPSHSVIEKGQTVTLRCDPISGHDNLYWYRRVMGKEIKFLLHFVKESKQDESGMPNNRFLAERTGGTYSTLKVQPAELEDSGVYFCASSQVARATTGLYSGELFFGEGSRLTVL.

In its sample, this clonotype was seen a few times. The chain uses TRBV12-3 or TRBV12-4 and TRBJ2-7; 12 positions match TRBD2. The V gene end was trimmed by 5 bases and the J gene end by 6 bases; junction bases not matched to a gene: 8. CDR3 length: 15 amino acids. The chain's CDR3 is CASSIRTSGTPEQYF. CDR3 sequence (DNA): TGTGCCAGCAGTATACGGACTAGCGGGACACCCGAGCAGTACTTC.

The chain carries TRBV20-1 and TRBJ2-2; 10 bases fit TRBD2. This CDR3 contains 16 residues. Looked up from germline, CDR1 is DFQATT and CDR2 is SNEGSKA (reference sequence). The V and J ends lost 6 bases and 2 bases, in that order; junction bases with no gene match: 9. The CDR3 sequence is CSANQLAGLNTGELFF. The CDR3 nucleotides read TGCAGTGCCAACCAACTAGCGGGGCTTAACACCGGGGAGCTGTTTTTT.